The 4 T cell receptor beta chains given below trace back to one sample, sequenced in a study of T-cell reconstitution after alpha-beta-depleted transplantation in children (dated by TCRdb to between 2015 and 2016). The library came from PCR. The instrument was an Illumina HiSeq 2500. To normalize quantification of the TCRbeta repertoire, the TCR libraries were built with molecular barcoding that relied on unique molecular identifiers. TCRdb passed the public sequencing reads through fastp at Q25 and MiXCR, retaining productive beta sequences. Entries that share a CDR3 protein sequence are merged under the most common genes and DNA. The sample table records almost 500,000 distinct CDR3 sequences; around 13% of these occur just once. The ten largest clonotypes hold under 7% of the sample. The sample consisted of PBMCs from the stem cell graft donor, taken from the stem cell graft. The source is a human donor who donated a stem cell graft to a child with combined immunodeficiency.

This chain joins TRBV20-1 and TRBJ2-5, with 7 positions matching TRBD2. The CDR3 is 13 amino acids. Trimming at V came to 1 base and at J to 3 bases, leaving 2 bases not matched to a gene. In germline, CDR1 is DFQATT, CDR2 SNEGSKA (reference sequence). CDR3 loop: CSARGLAEETQYF. The CDR3 nucleotides read TGCAGTGCTAGAGGGCTAGCGGAAGAGACCCAGTACTTC.

The chain has TRBV5-1 and TRBJ2-1; D remains ambiguous. CDR1 SGHRS and CDR2 YFSETQ come from the germline V gene. V lost 0 bases to trimming and J lost 5 bases, with 12 bases between them. CDR3 size: 15 residues. CDR3 in amino acids: CASSLAGLTDNEQFF. The CDR3 DNA sequence: TGCGCCAGCAGCTTGGCTGGGTTAACGGACAATGAGCAGTTCTTC.

The rearrangement uses TRBV9 and TRBJ2-2; 8 bases map to TRBD2. Losses at the gene ends were 5 bases for V and 6 bases for J; bases not matched to a gene: 3. The CDR3 runs to 13 residues. Germline CDR1 SGDLS, CDR2 YYNGEE. CDR3 loop: CASRSGGAGELFF. The CDR3 region has the DNA TGTGCCAGCAGGTCGGGGGGGGCCGGGGAGCTGTTTTTT.

This chain connects TRBV27 to TRBJ2-1; D ambiguous. V gave up 6 bases and J gave up 8 bases, with 17 bases separating them. CDR1 is MNHEY and CDR2 is SMNVEV in the germline V gene (reference sequence). The CDR3 loop spans 14 amino acids. This chain's CDR3 is CASRKARKGDEQFF. The CDR3 coding sequence is TGTGCCAGCAGAAAAGCCCGAAAAGGCGATGAGCAGTTCTTC.